The 22 T cell receptor beta chains given below trace back to one sample, sequenced in a study of T cell responses to AZD1222 COVID-19 vaccine. Profiling relied on immunoSEQ multiplex PCR, and the TCRdb table lists in-frame clones only, not all of them. The repertoire holds 55,000 to 90,000 clones, roughly 82% seen once, with under 6% in the top ten. The sequencing here drew on peripheral blood, taken on day 0 of AZD1222 vaccination. These receptor sequences come from an adult in good health.

V gene TRBV4-1 combines with J gene TRBJ1-5; D is perhaps TRBD1 (5 bases). The germline V and J ends were trimmed by 5 bases and 4 bases, with 15 bases remaining between them. Germline CDR1 and CDR2: MGHRA and YSYEKL. This CDR3 contains 15 residues. CDR3 nucleotides: TGCGCCAGCAGCTCAGGGATTGGGGCAAATCAGCCCCAGCATTTT. Translating gives CASSSGIGANQPQHF.

This clone was detected once. The rearrangement joins TRBV19 to TRBJ1-3; 7 positions match TRBD1. The CDR3 totals 15 residues. The trim removed 7 bases at V and 0 bases at J, leaving 6 bases unmatched. Per the germline V gene, CDR1 is LNHDA and CDR2 is SQIVND (reference sequence). The chain's CDR3 is CASNPQGSSGNTIYF. CDR3 bases: TGTGCCAGTAACCCACAGGGGAGCTCTGGAAACACCATATATTTT.

The rearrangement uses TRBV5-1 and TRBJ2-3, with 7 nucleotides matching TRBD1. Per germline, CDR1 SGHRS and CDR2 YFSETQ. The CDR3 has 16 residues. The J segment lost 3 bases and the V segment lost 0 bases, leaving 7 bases of the junction unmatched. CDR3 nucleotide sequence: TGCGCCAGCAGCTTGGGAGAGGGGGCTGTAACAGATACGCAGTATTTT. It codes for CASSLGEGAVTDTQYF.

The chain employs TRBV24-1 and TRBJ2-2; 8 bases are a match to TRBD1. V lost 3 bases, J lost 6 bases, and 8 bases stayed unmatched. This CDR3 has 16 residues. Germline V gene sequence: CDR1 KGHDR, CDR2 SFDVKD. Here the CDR3 DNA reads TGTGCCACCAGTGATAGTGGACAGGGTGTTTCCGGGGAGCTGTTTTTT. It yields the protein CATSDSGQGVSGELFF.

This rearrangement joins TRBV20-1 to TRBJ2-2; D remains ambiguous. The V gene's germline CDR1 is DFQATT and CDR2 SNEGSKA (reference sequence). Deletions cut 6 bases from V and 3 bases from J, with 5 bases between. The CDR3 has 11 amino acids. CDR3 sequence reads: CSAPYTGELFF. The DNA for the CDR3 is TGCAGTGCCCCATACACCGGGGAGCTGTTTTTT.

The rearrangement uses TRBV4-1 and TRBJ1-1, with TRBD1 as a possible D gene (5 bases). The CDR3 runs to 13 residues. CDR1 is MGHRA and CDR2 is YSYEKL in the germline V gene. Trimming cost V 6 bases and J 0 bases, with 8 bases left between them. The CDR3 bases are TGCGCCAGCAGTAGACAGTTGAACACTGAAGCTTTCTTT. Protein product: CASSRQLNTEAFF.

J is TRBJ2-2 and V is TRBV7-9; no firm D call. The CDR3 extends over 12 amino acids. Per germline, CDR1 SEHNR and CDR2 FQNEAQ (reference sequence). V lost 8 bases, J lost 5 bases, and 9 bases lay in between. The CDR3 region is CASSSGTGELFF. The CDR3 DNA follows: TGTGCCAGCTCAAGTGGGACCGGGGAGCTGTTTTTT.

The genes are TRBV9 and TRBJ2-1; 8 bases align to TRBD2. V was pared by 4 bases and J by 8 bases, with 11 bases of the junction left unmatched. From germline, CDR1 is SGDLS and CDR2 YYNGEE. The CDR3 length is 15 residues. CDR3 loop: CASSPTGGAIYEQFF. DNA of the CDR3: TGTGCCAGCAGCCCCACGGGGGGGGCTATCTATGAGCAGTTCTTC.

The gene calls are TRBV19 and TRBJ2-5, with 9 bases lining up with TRBD1. J lost 2 bases, V lost 5 bases, and 9 bases had no gene match. Germline V CDR1 and CDR2: LNHDA, SQIVND (reference sequence). The CDR3 extends over 16 amino acids. The CDR3 DNA follows: TGTGCCAGTAGTCCGGGGACAGGGTATCGACAAGAGACCCAGTACTTC. Amino acid sequence: CASSPGTGYRQETQYF.

The chain recombines TRBV19 with TRBJ1-2, with D possibly being TRBD1 (5 bases). CDR1 is LNHDA and CDR2 is SQIVND in the germline V gene (reference sequence). This CDR3 comprises 14 residues. Between the trimmed V and J ends, which lost 6 bases and 1 base, there was a span of 12 bases. The CDR3 sequence: CASSALDSNYGYTF. The CDR3 DNA is TGTGCCAGTAGCGCTCTCGACAGTAACTATGGCTACACCTTC.

The genes are TRBV18 and TRBJ2-5; weak D call: TRBD1 (6 bases). Germline V lookup: CDR1 KGHSH, CDR2 LQKENI. V lost 6 bases to trimming and J lost 4 bases, with 12 bases between them. This CDR3 contains 13 residues. CDR3 residues: CASSPGQTETQYF. CDR3 DNA: TGTGCCAGCTCCCCTGGACAGACAGAGACCCAGTACTTC.

This rearrangement joins TRBV27 to TRBJ2-7, with TRBD2 as a possible D gene (6 bases). The CDR3 sequence is 13 residues long. The V end lost 0 bases, the J end lost 4 bases, and 7 bases lay between the germline ends. Germline CDR1 is MNHEY and CDR2 is SMNVEV (reference sequence). The CDR3 region is CASSLSGGYEQYF. CDR3 in DNA: TGTGCCAGCAGTTTATCGGGGGGTTACGAGCAGTACTTC.

The chain carries TRBV19 and TRBJ1-1, with 7 positions matching TRBD1. The length of the CDR3 is 13 residues. With 4 bases clipped from V and 5 bases from J, the junction kept 4 bases outside the gene matches. Germline values: CDR1 LNHDA, CDR2 SQIVND (reference sequence). CDR3 nucleotides: TGTGCCAGTAGTACTTACAGGGGTACTGAAGCTTTCTTT. This encodes CASSTYRGTEAFF.

This clone was observed a handful of times. V and J are TRBV30 and TRBJ2-7, with D perhaps TRBD1 or TRBD2 (7 bases each). CDR3 length equals 14 residues. Germline CDR1 reads GTSNPN; CDR2 reads SVGIG (reference sequence). V dropped 3 bases and J dropped 5 bases, with 17 bases sitting between them. CDR3 nucleotide sequence: TGTGCCTGGAGGGGAGGGAGGGGGCACCACGAGCAGTACTTC. Amino acids: CAWRGGRGHHEQYF.

This sequence joins TRBV19 and TRBJ1-1, with no clear D. Trimming took 3 bases from V and 1 from J, leaving 6 bases between them. This CDR3 spans 13 amino acids. The germline V gene has CDR1 LNHDA and CDR2 SQIVND (reference sequence). The DNA for the CDR3 is TGTGCCAGTAGTATTTCACAGAACACTGAAGCTTTCTTT. Translating it yields CASSISQNTEAFF.

The V gene is TRBV4-1, the J gene TRBJ2-3; D assignment may be TRBD1 or TRBD2 (6 bases each). CDR1 and CDR2 from the germline V gene are MGHRA and YSYEKL. Deletions cut 6 bases from V and 0 bases from J, with 16 bases between. The CDR3 consists of 16 residues. DNA of the CDR3: TGCGCCAGCAGTGTCGGGACACTAGCTAGCACAGATACGCAGTATTTT. Its translation is CASSVGTLASTDTQYF.

The genes are TRBV9 and TRBJ2-7, with D uncertain. V lost 4 bases and J lost 0, with 17 bases in between. CDR3 length equals 16 residues. Germline V lookup: CDR1 SGDLS, CDR2 YYNGEE. The CDR3 spells CASSPVPGHSSYEQYF. CDR3 bases: TGTGCCAGCAGCCCAGTTCCGGGTCATAGCTCCTACGAGCAGTACTTC.

This CDR3 reads CASSPEGQGDYGYTF. CDR3 DNA: TGTGCCAGCAGCCCCGAGGGACAGGGGGACTATGGCTACACCTTC. The genes are TRBV7-3 and TRBJ1-2, with 11 bases identical to TRBD1. Germline CDR1 SGHTA, CDR2 FQGTGA. The ends lost 5 bases at V and 3 bases at J; junction bases unmatched: 5. The CDR3 covers 15 residues.

This clone is medium-sized (0.01 to 0.1%) by share. The V call is TRBV15, the J call TRBJ2-5; D is perhaps TRBD1 (6 bases). Germline V CDR1 and CDR2: LNHNV, YYDKDF (reference sequence). The CDR3 extends over 16 amino acids. Trimming removed 2 bases from V and 2 bases from J, with 15 bases in between. The CDR3 sequence is CATSRRGGLKQETQYF. CDR3 DNA: TGTGCCACCAGCAGACGTGGGGGCCTGAAGCAAGAGACCCAGTACTTC.

The V call is TRBV30, the J call TRBJ1-3, with a possible D match to TRBD1 (6 bases). The germline V gene encodes CDR1 GTSNPN and CDR2 SVGIG (reference sequence). Trimming shortened V by 0 bases and J by 2 bases, and 11 bases separated the two germline ends. The CDR3 is 15 residues long. DNA of the CDR3: TGTGCCTGGAGTGTGGGGGGGCTTCCTGGAAACACCATATATTTT. Protein sequence: CAWSVGGLPGNTIYF.

This chain connects TRBV7-8 to TRBJ2-1; no firm D call. The CDR3 is made up of 15 amino acids. CDR1 and CDR2 (germline): SGHVS, FQNEAQ. The V and J ends lost 1 base and 0 bases respectively, with 7 bases between them. The CDR3 DNA reads as TGTGCCAGCAGCTTAGAGGGCCACTCCTACAATGAGCAGTTCTTC. As protein: CASSLEGHSYNEQFF.

The chain combines TRBV10-3 with TRBJ2-6, with D perhaps TRBD1 (5 bases). The CDR3 is 16 residues long. Deletions cut 0 bases from V and 4 bases from J, with 10 bases between. CDR1 and CDR2 from the germline V gene are ENHRY and SYGVKD. The CDR3 DNA reads as TGTGCCATCAGTGAGTCGGGGCAGACCGGGGCCAACGTCCTGACTTTC. Protein product: CAISESGQTGANVLTF.